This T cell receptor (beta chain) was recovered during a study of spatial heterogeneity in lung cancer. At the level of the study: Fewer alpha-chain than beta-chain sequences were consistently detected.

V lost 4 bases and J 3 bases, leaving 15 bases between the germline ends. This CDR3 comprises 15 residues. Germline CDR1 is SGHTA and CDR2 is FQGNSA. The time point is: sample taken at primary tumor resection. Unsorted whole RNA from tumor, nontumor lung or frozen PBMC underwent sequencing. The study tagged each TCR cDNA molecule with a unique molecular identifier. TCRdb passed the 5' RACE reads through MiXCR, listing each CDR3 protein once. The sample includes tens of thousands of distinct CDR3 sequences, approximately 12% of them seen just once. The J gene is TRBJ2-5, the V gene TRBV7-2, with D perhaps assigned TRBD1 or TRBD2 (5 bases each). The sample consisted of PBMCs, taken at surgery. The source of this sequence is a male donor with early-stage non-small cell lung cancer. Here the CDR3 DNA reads TGTGCCAGCAGCTCCACCGGGACGCAAGAAGAGACCCAGTACTTC. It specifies CASSSTGTQEETQYF.